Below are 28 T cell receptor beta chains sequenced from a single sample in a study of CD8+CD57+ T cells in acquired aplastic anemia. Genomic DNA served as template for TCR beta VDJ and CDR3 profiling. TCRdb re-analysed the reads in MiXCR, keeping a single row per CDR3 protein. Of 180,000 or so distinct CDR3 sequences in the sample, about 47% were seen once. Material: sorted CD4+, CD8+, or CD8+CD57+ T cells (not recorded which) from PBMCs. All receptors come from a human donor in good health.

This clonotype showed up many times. CDR3 sequence reads: CASSEYSRFEAFF. CDR3 bases: TGTGCCAGCAGTGAATATTCTCGGTTTGAAGCTTTCTTT. The rearrangement links TRBV25-1 to TRBJ1-1; D unresolved. CDR3 size: 13 residues. CDR1 and CDR2 from the germline V gene are MGHDK and SYGVNS. Trimming took off 0 bases at V and 7 bases at J, with 9 bases between the two ends.

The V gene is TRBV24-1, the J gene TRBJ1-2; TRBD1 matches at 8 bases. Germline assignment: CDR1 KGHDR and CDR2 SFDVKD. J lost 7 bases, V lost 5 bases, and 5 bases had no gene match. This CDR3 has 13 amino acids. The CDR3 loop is CATSASGGSGYTF. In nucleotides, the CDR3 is TGTGCCACCAGTGCCTCAGGGGGCTCTGGCTACACCTTC.

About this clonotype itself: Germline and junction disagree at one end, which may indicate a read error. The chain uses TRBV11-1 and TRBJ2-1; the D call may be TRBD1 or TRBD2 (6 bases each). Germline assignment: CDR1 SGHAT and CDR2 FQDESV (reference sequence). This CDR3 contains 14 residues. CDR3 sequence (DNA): TGTGCCAGCAGCGTAGCGGACAGTGACAATGAGCAGTTCTTC. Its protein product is CASSVADSDNEQFF.

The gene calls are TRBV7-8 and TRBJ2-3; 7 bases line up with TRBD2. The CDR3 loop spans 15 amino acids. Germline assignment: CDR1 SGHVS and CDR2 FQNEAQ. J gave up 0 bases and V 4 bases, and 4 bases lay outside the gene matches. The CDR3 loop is CASSSKRGSTDTQYF. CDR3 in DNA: TGTGCCAGCAGCTCCAAGCGGGGAAGCACAGATACGCAGTATTTT.

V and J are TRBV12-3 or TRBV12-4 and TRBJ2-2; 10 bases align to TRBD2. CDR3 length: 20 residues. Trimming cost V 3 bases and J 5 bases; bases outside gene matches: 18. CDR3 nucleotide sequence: TGTGCCAGCAGTTTCGGCCTTATAGCGGGAGGCCCGGGGGGGACCGGGGAGCTGTTTTTT. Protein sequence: CASSFGLIAGGPGGTGELFF.

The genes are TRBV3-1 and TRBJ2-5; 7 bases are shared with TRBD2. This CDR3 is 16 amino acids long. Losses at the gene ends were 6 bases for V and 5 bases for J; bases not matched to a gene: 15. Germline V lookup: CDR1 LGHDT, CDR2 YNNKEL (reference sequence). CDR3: CASSLLGEGRGETQYF. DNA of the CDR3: TGTGCCAGCAGTCTCCTAGGGGAGGGTCGCGGGGAGACCCAGTACTTC.

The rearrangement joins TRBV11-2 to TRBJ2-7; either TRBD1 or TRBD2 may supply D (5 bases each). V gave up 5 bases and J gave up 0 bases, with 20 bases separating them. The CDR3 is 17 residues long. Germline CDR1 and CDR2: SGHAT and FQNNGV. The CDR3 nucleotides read TGTGCCAGCAGCCACTTCAGTCCCGGGACGGTCTCCTACGAGCAGTACTTC. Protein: CASSHFSPGTVSYEQYF.

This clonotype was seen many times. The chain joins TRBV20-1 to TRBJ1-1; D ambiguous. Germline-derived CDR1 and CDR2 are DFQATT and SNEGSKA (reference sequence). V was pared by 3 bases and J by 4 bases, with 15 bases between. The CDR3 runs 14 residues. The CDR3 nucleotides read TGCAGTGCTAGCGGGTATGGGCAGTCCACTGAAGCTTTCTTT. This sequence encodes CSASGYGQSTEAFF.

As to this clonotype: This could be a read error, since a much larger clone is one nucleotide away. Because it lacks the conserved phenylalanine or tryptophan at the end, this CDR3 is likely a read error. This chain's CDR3 is CASSLNRDSYGYTS. As DNA, the CDR3 is TGTGCCAGCAGTTTAAACAGGGACAGCTATGGCTACACCTCC. The genes are TRBV27 and TRBJ1-2; 7 nucleotides agree with TRBD1. From germline, CDR1 is MNHEY and CDR2 SMNVEV (reference sequence). The J segment lost 4 bases and the V segment lost 2 bases, leaving 4 bases of the junction unmatched. CDR3 size: 14 residues.

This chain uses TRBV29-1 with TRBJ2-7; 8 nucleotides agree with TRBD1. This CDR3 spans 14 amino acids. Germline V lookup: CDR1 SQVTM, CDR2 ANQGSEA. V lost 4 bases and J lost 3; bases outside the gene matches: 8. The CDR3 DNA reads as TGCAGCGTTGGAATAGGGACAGGAGACTACGAGCAGTACTTC. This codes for CSVGIGTGDYEQYF.

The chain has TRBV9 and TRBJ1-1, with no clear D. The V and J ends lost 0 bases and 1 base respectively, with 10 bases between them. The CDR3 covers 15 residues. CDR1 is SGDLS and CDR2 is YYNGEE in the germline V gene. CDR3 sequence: CASSVAGGPNTEAFF. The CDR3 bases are TGTGCCAGCAGCGTAGCGGGCGGACCGAACACTGAAGCTTTCTTT.

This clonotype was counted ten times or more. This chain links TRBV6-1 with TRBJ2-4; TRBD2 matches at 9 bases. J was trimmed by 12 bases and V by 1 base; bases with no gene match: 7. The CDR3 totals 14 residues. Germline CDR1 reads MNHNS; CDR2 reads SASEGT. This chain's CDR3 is CASSEGASGARQYF. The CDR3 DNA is TGTGCCAGCAGTGAAGGGGCTAGCGGGGCTCGTCAGTACTTC.

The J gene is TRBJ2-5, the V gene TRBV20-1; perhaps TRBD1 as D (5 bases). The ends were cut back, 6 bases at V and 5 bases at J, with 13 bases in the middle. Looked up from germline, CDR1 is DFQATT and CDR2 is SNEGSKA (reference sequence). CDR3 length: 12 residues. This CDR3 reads CSAKGPAETQYF. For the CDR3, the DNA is TGCAGTGCAAAGGGGCCCGCGGAGACCCAGTACTTC.

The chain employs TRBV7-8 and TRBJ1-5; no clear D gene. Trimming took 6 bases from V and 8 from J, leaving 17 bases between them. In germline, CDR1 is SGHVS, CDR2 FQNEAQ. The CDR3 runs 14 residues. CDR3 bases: TGTGCCAGCAGTCCCCTCACGGGGTCAAAGCCCCAGCATTTT. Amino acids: CASSPLTGSKPQHF.

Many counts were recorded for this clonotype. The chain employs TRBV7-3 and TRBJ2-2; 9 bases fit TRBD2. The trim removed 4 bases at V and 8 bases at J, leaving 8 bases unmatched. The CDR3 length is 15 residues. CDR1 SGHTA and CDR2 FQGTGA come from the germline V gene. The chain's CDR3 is CASSSIAGDLGELFF. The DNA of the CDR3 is TGTGCCAGCAGCTCTATAGCGGGAGATTTAGGGGAGCTGTTTTTT.

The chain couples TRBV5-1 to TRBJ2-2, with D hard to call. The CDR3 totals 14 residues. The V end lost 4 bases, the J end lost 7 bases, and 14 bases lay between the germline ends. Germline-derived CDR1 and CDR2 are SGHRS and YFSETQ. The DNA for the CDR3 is TGCGCCAGCAGCCAAGAACCGAATGACGGGGAGCTGTTTTTT. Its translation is CASSQEPNDGELFF.

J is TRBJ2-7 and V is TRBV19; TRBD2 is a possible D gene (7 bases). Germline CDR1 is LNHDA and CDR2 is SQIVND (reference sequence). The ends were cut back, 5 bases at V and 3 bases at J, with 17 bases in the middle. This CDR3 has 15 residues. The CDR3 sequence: CASSPWGGQGYEQYF. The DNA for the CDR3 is TGTGCCAGTAGTCCATGGGGGGGCCAGGGCTACGAGCAGTACTTC.

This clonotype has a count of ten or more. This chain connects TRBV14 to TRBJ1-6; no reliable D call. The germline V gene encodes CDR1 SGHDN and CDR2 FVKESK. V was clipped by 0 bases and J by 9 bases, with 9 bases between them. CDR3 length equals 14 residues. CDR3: CASSQENRISPLHF. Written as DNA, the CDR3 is TGTGCCAGCAGCCAAGAGAATCGGATTTCACCCCTCCACTTT.

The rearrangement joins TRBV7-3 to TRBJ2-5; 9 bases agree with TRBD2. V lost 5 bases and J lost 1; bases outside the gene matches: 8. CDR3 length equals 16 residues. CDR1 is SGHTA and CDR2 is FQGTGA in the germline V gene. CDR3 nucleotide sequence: TGTGCCAGCAGCGCCACCCCGACTAGCGGCCAAGAGACCCAGTACTTC. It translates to CASSATPTSGQETQYF.

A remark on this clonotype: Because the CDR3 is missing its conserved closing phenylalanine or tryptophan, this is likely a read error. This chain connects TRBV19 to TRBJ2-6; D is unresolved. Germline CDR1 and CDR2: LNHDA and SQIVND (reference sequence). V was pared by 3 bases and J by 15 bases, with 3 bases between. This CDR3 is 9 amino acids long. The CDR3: CASSMSLTS. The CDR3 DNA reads TGTGCCAGTAGTATGTCCCTGACTAGC.

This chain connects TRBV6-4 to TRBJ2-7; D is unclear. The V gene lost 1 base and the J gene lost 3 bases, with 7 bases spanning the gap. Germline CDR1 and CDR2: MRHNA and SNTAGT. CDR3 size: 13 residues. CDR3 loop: CASSDFVGYEQYF. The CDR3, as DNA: TGTGCCAGCAGTGACTTCGTGGGCTACGAGCAGTACTTC.

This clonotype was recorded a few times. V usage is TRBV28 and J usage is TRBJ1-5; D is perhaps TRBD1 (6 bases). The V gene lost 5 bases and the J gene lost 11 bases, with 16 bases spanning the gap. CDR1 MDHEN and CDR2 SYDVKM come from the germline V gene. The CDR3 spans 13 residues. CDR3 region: CASSPGDFGAQHF. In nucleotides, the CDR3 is TGTGCCAGCAGTCCAGGGGATTTTGGGGCCCAGCATTTT.

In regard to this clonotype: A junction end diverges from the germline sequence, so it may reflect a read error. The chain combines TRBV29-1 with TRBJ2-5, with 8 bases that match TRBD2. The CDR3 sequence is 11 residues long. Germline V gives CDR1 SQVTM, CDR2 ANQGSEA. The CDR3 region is CSVELAGPLSF. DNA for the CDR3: TGCAGCGTTGAACTAGCGGGCCCCCTTAGCTTC.

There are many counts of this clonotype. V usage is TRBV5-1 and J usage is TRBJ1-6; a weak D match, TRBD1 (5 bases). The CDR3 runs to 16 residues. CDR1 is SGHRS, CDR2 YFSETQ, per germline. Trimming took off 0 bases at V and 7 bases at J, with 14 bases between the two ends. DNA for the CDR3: TGCGCCAGCAGCTTGGGTCACGGGGCTCAAAATTCACCCCTCCACTTT. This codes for CASSLGHGAQNSPLHF.

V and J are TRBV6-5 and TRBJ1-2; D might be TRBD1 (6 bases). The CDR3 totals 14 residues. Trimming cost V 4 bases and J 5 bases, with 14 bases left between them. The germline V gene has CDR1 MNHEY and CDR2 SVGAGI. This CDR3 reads CASSSSTGFYGYTF. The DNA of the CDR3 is TGTGCCAGCAGTTCCTCAACAGGGTTTTATGGCTACACCTTC.

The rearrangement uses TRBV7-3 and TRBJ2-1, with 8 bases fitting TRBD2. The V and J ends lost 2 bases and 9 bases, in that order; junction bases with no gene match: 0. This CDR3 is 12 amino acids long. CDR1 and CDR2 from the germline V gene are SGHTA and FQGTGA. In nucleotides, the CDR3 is TGTGCCAGCAGCTTACGGGAGGGTGAGCAGTTCTTC. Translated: CASSLREGEQFF.

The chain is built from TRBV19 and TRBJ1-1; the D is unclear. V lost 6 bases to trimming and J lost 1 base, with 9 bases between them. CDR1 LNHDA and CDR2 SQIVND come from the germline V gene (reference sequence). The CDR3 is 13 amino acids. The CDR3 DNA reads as TGTGCCAGTAGCATACAAAGGAACACTGAAGCTTTCTTT. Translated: CASSIQRNTEAFF. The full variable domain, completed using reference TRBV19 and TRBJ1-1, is DGGITQSPKYLFRKEGQNVTLSCEQNLNHDAMYWYRQDPGQGLRLIYYSQIVNDFQKGDIAEGYSVSREKKESFPLTVTSAQKNPTAFYLCASSIQRNTEAFFGQGTRLTVV.

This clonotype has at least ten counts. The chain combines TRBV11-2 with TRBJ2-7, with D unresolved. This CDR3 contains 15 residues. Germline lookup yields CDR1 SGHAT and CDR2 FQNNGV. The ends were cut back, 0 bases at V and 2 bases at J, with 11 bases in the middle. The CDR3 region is CASSLDWHPTYEQYF. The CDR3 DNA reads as TGTGCCAGCAGCTTAGATTGGCACCCCACCTACGAGCAGTACTTC.